The 30 T cell receptor beta chains below come from one sample, sequenced in a study of T cells in Graves' hyperthyroidism and ophthalmopathy. The TCR beta CDR3 regions underwent amplification using RNA transcripts as the source. Using the HTBI primer set, a first-round RT-PCR was run on the TCR CDR3. TCRdb passed the multiplex PCR reads through MiXCR, listing each CDR3 protein once. The table records roughly 560,000 distinct CDR3 sequences, roughly 14% of them present only once. The sequenced sample was blood. The receptors come from a woman aged 35 to 49 with Graves' ophthalmopathy.

This clonotype has a count of ten or more. The rearrangement uses TRBV6-1 and TRBJ2-7; the D is unclear. The germline V gene encodes CDR1 MNHNS and CDR2 SASEGT. This CDR3 contains 12 residues. With 9 bases removed from V and 2 bases from J, the gap between germline ends came to 11 bases. CDR3 loop: CARALDAYEQYF. For the CDR3, the DNA is TGTGCCAGGGCTTTGGATGCCTACGAGCAGTACTTC.

This clonotype was recorded at least ten times. The V and J genes are TRBV2 and TRBJ2-7, with 9 positions matching TRBD2. The germline gives CDR1 SNHLY, CDR2 FYNNEI. CDR3 length equals 14 residues. J gave up 4 bases and V 6 bases, and 7 bases lay outside the gene matches. The CDR3 is CASSTPSGAYEQYF. The CDR3 DNA reads as TGTGCCAGCAGCACACCTAGCGGGGCGTACGAGCAGTACTTC.

Ten or more counts support this clonotype. This sequence joins TRBV20-1 and TRBJ2-5, with TRBD2 identical over 7 bases. The CDR3 totals 13 residues. The germline V gene encodes CDR1 DFQATT and CDR2 SNEGSKA (reference sequence). As DNA, the CDR3 is TGCAGCCCCCACTCGACTAGCTCGAAGACCCAGTACTTC. Encoded protein: CSPHSTSSKTQYF.

This clonotype was detected ten times or more. The chain has TRBV28 and TRBJ1-1; D remains unclear. Germline values: CDR1 MDHEN, CDR2 SYDVKM. Trimming pared 2 bases from V and 10 bases from J, leaving 11 bases between. The CDR3 extends over 12 amino acids. CDR3 in amino acids: CASSLTVRVAFF. The CDR3 region has the DNA TGTGCCAGCAGTTTAACAGTGCGGGTAGCTTTCTTT.

This clonotype came up a few times. This chain links TRBV5-1 with TRBJ2-2, with 8 bases identical to TRBD1. Germline loops: CDR1 SGHRS, CDR2 YFSETQ. The CDR3 is 14 amino acids. J was trimmed by 6 bases and V by 7 bases; bases with no gene match: 8. CDR3 nucleotide sequence: TGCGCCAGCGCCGACACAGGGGGTTCCGGGGAGCTGTTTTTT. Protein sequence: CASADTGGSGELFF.

This CDR3 is CASKIDRGEPLHF. The CDR3 DNA sequence: TGTGCCAGCAAGATTGACAGGGGGGAACCCCTCCACTTT. The rearrangement joins TRBV28 to TRBJ1-6; 9 nucleotides line up with TRBD1. The trim removed 7 bases at V and 12 bases at J, leaving 7 bases unmatched. Germline CDR1 and CDR2: MDHEN and SYDVKM. This CDR3 is 13 amino acids long.

The sample holds many counts of this clonotype. The chain recombines TRBV7-9 with TRBJ1-1; D is undetermined. Germline assignment: CDR1 SEHNR and CDR2 FQNEAQ (reference sequence). With 3 bases removed from V and 3 bases from J, the gap between germline ends came to 5 bases. This CDR3 region has 12 residues. DNA of the CDR3: TGTGCCAGCAGCTTTTCGGACACTGAAGCTTTCTTT. Its protein product is CASSFSDTEAFF. The entire variable domain, with the rest obtained from reference TRBV7-9 and TRBJ1-1, is as follows: DTGVSQNPRHKITKRGQNVTFRCDPISEHNRLYWYRQTLGQGPEFLTYFQNEAQLEKSRLLSDRFSAERPKGSFSTLEIQRTEQGDSAMYLCASSFSDTEAFFGQGTRLTVV.

This clonotype was detected ten times or more. V and J are TRBV6-5 and TRBJ1-5; TRBD1 might be the D (6 bases). The ends were cut back, 5 bases at V and 7 bases at J, with 15 bases in the middle. The CDR3 covers 14 residues. Germline assignment: CDR1 MNHEY and CDR2 SVGAGI. The CDR3 reads CASSIQGGGQPQHF. CDR3 nucleotide sequence: TGTGCCAGCAGTATACAGGGAGGAGGGCAGCCCCAGCATTTT.

This clonotype showed up many times. The chain couples TRBV5-1 to TRBJ2-5; 9 nucleotides agree with TRBD2. The ends lost 4 bases at V and 1 base at J; junction bases unmatched: 11. CDR3 length: 17 residues. Germline CDR1 is SGHRS and CDR2 is YFSETQ. The CDR3 loop is CASSTDSLAGTQETQYF. The CDR3 coding sequence is TGCGCCAGCAGCACGGATAGTCTAGCGGGAACCCAAGAGACCCAGTACTTC.

This clonotype occurred many times. The V call is TRBV30, the J call TRBJ1-5, with TRBD1 matching over 8 bases. CDR1 and CDR2 from the germline V gene are GTSNPN and SVGIG (reference sequence). The V segment lost 3 bases and the J segment 6 bases; nucleotides outside the gene matches: 4. The CDR3 extends over 13 amino acids. CDR3 coding DNA: TGTGCCTGGAGCTCACAGGGGGTTCAGCCCCAGCATTTT. Its translation is CAWSSQGVQPQHF.

This clonotype was recorded at least ten times. The chain has TRBV6-1 and TRBJ1-5; D is undetermined. In germline, CDR1 is MNHNS, CDR2 SASEGT. V lost 6 bases and J lost 7, with 13 bases in between. This CDR3 comprises 13 residues. CDR3 sequence (DNA): TGTGCCAGCAGACGACGGGTGAGCCAGCCCCAGCATTTT. Amino acids: CASRRRVSQPQHF.

This clonotype occurred many times. This sequence joins TRBV6-2 or TRBV6-3 and TRBJ2-7; D call uncertain. Per the germline V gene, CDR1 is MNHEY and CDR2 is SVGEGT. The CDR3 is 13 amino acids. The ends were cut back, 2 bases at V and 4 bases at J, with 9 bases in the middle. The CDR3 spells CASSYTGPYEQYF. CDR3 nucleotides: TGTGCCAGCAGTTACACCGGACCATACGAGCAGTACTTC.

The chain has TRBV19 and TRBJ1-3; TRBD1 is a possible D gene (6 bases). CDR3 size: 15 residues. CDR1 is LNHDA, CDR2 SQIVND, per germline (reference sequence). V was trimmed by 3 bases and J by 0 bases, leaving 9 bases between them. CDR3 sequence: CASSMDSISGNTIYF. In DNA form, the CDR3 reads TGTGCCAGTAGTATGGACAGTATCTCTGGAAACACCATATATTTT.

This clonotype showed up many times. V is TRBV28 and J is TRBJ2-7, with 7 nucleotides matching TRBD2. Losses at the gene ends were 7 bases for V and 4 bases for J; bases not matched to a gene: 13. Germline V gene lookup returns CDR1 MDHEN and CDR2 SYDVKM. This CDR3 comprises 15 residues. This CDR3 is CASNLGGTNNYEQYF. CDR3 nucleotide sequence: TGTGCCAGCAATCTTGGGGGGACTAATAATTACGAGCAGTACTTC.

This chain connects TRBV28 to TRBJ2-5, with unresolved D. CDR1 is MDHEN and CDR2 is SYDVKM in the germline V gene. Trimming shortened V by 6 bases and J by 6 bases, and 11 bases separated the two germline ends. There are 12 residues in the CDR3. CDR3 DNA: TGTGCCAGCAGGGAAATTATGCAGACCCAGTACTTC. The encoded protein is CASREIMQTQYF.

This clonotype has at least ten counts. CDR3 nucleotide sequence: TGTGCCAGCAGCTCGAATCAGGGGGCTGGAGTCACTGAAGCTTTCTTT. Translated: CASSSNQGAGVTEAFF. The chain has TRBV11-2 and TRBJ1-1; TRBD1 matches 8 bases. V gave up 4 bases and J gave up 4 bases; unmatched junction bases: 11. In germline, CDR1 is SGHAT, CDR2 FQNNGV. CDR3 length: 16 residues.

This clonotype was seen repeatedly, ten times or more. The rearrangement joins TRBV20-1 to TRBJ2-7, with D possibly TRBD1 on 6 matching bases. V was cut by 5 bases and J by 2 bases, with 19 bases left in between. The germline V gene has CDR1 DFQATT and CDR2 SNEGSKA (reference sequence). This CDR3 spans 15 amino acids. The CDR3 sequence: CSAHGGTTRTYEQYF. The CDR3 bases are TGCAGTGCTCACGGTGGGACAACGAGGACCTACGAGCAGTACTTC.

This clonotype showed up many times. The gene calls are TRBV20-1 and TRBJ2-7; maybe TRBD1 (5 bases). Germline values: CDR1 DFQATT, CDR2 SNEGSKA (reference sequence). The length of the CDR3 is 14 residues. V was cut by 1 base and J by 2 bases, with 12 bases left in between. CDR3: CSARGPGNPYEQYF. Here the CDR3 DNA reads TGCAGTGCTAGAGGCCCAGGGAATCCCTACGAGCAGTACTTC.

This clonotype was detected many times. The rearrangement links TRBV14 to TRBJ2-5, with D possibly matching TRBD2 (5 bases). V was trimmed by 5 bases and J by 5 bases, leaving 15 bases between them. The CDR3 loop spans 14 amino acids. The germline CDR1 and CDR2 sequences are SGHDN and FVKESK. Here the CDR3 reads CASSVLSAWETQYF. CDR3 bases: TGTGCCAGCAGCGTGCTTAGCGCCTGGGAGACCCAGTACTTC.

Ten or more counts support this clonotype. The chain recombines TRBV11-3 with TRBJ2-5, with 8 bases matching TRBD1. Trimming took 7 bases from V and 2 from J; bases not matched to a gene: 9. Germline CDR1 reads SGHNT; CDR2 reads YENEEA. CDR3 size: 15 residues. CDR3 sequence: CASNFGQGSQETQYF. Written as DNA, the CDR3 is TGTGCCAGCAATTTCGGACAGGGATCTCAAGAGACCCAGTACTTC.

This clonotype was seen many times. This sequence joins TRBV18 and TRBJ2-5; D is perhaps TRBD2 (5 bases). Germline lookup yields CDR1 KGHSH and CDR2 LQKENI. The CDR3 totals 14 residues. V was pared by 3 bases and J by 4 bases, with 12 bases between. CDR3 sequence reads: CASSPMREGETQYF. CDR3 DNA sequence: TGTGCCAGCTCACCTATGAGGGAAGGAGAGACCCAGTACTTC.

This clonotype has a single count. The CDR3: CASRTSGWGEQYF. The CDR3 nucleotides are TGTGCCAGTCGGACTAGCGGGTGGGGCGAGCAGTACTTC. V gene TRBV6-2 or TRBV6-3 combines with J gene TRBJ2-7, with TRBD2 matching 11 bases. The J segment lost 6 bases and the V segment lost 9 bases, leaving 7 bases of the junction unmatched. Germline-derived CDR1 and CDR2 are MNHEY and SVGEGT. This CDR3 spans 13 amino acids.

The chain combines TRBV12-3 or TRBV12-4 with TRBJ2-7; D tentatively reads TRBD1 or TRBD2 (6 bases each). This CDR3 has 18 amino acids. Trimming stripped 4 bases from V and 1 base from J, with 23 bases between. The CDR3 here is CASSSLPRGVPRSYEQYF. The CDR3 bases are TGTGCCAGCAGTTCCCTTCCTAGGGGGGTTCCCAGATCCTACGAGCAGTACTTC.

This clonotype was seen repeatedly, ten times or more. This sequence joins TRBV27 and TRBJ2-5; TRBD2 matches at 9 bases. This CDR3 is 16 amino acids long. After removal of 4 bases from V and 5 bases from J, the junction contained 11 bases not matched to a gene. The germline CDR1 and CDR2 sequences are MNHEY and SMNVEV (reference sequence). CDR3 bases: TGTGCCAGCAGTTCCCTCGGGGTAGCGGGAGTGGAGACCCAGTACTTC. Protein product: CASSSLGVAGVETQYF.

Ten or more counts support this clonotype. This chain uses TRBV9 with TRBJ2-5; weak D call: TRBD2 (6 bases). This CDR3 contains 16 residues. V lost 0 bases and J lost 5, with 17 bases in between. Germline CDR1 and CDR2: SGDLS and YYNGEE. CDR3 DNA: TGTGCCAGCAGCGTAGACTGGACTACCCAGCAGGAGACCCAGTACTTC. Translation: CASSVDWTTQQETQYF.

Ten or more counts support this clonotype. The V call is TRBV19, the J call TRBJ2-7, with TRBD1 as a possible D gene (6 bases). There are 14 residues in the CDR3. CDR1 is LNHDA, CDR2 SQIVND, per germline (reference sequence). V lost 5 bases to trimming and J lost 1 base, with 12 bases between them. The CDR3 DNA reads TGTGCCAGTAGTCACTCGACAGGTTCCTACGAGCAGTACTTC. Protein sequence: CASSHSTGSYEQYF.

In its sample, this clonotype was seen many times. The chain couples TRBV27 to TRBJ2-5, with 13 positions matching TRBD2. Germline trimming cut 5 bases from V and 7 bases from J; bases unmatched to any gene: 13. The CDR3 spans 17 residues. Germline loops: CDR1 MNHEY, CDR2 SMNVEV (reference sequence). This chain's CDR3 is CASSPRGLAGASVTQYF. CDR3 bases: TGTGCCAGCAGTCCTCGCGGACTAGCGGGAGCCTCTGTGACCCAGTACTTC.

V gene TRBV6-1 combines with J gene TRBJ2-1; the match to TRBD2 covers 8 bases. This CDR3 comprises 15 residues. Germline V gene sequence: CDR1 MNHNS, CDR2 SASEGT. V dropped 1 base and J dropped 4; count of bases not matched to a gene: 3. CDR3 sequence (DNA): TGTGCCAGCAGTGAAGGAGCGGGGGATTACAATGAGCAGTTCTTC. Translating gives CASSEGAGDYNEQFF.

Ten or more counts support this clonotype. The genes are TRBV7-2 and TRBJ2-7; maybe TRBD1 (5 bases). V lost 2 bases and J 7 bases, leaving 18 bases between the germline ends. Germline CDR1 reads SGHTA; CDR2 reads FQGNSA. There are 15 residues in the CDR3. As DNA, the CDR3 is TGTGCCAGCAGCTTACAATGGACACCAGTGGGGGAGCAGTACTTC. Protein sequence: CASSLQWTPVGEQYF. Full variable domain (outside the CDR3, taken from reference TRBV7-2 and TRBJ2-7): GAGVSQSPSNKVTEKGKDVELRCDPISGHTALYWYRQSLGQGLEFLIYFQGNSAPDKSGLPSDRFSAERTGGSVSTLTIQRTQQEDSAVYLCASSLQWTPVGEQYFGPGTRLTVT.

The gene calls are TRBV7-6 and TRBJ2-5; 10 nucleotides agree with TRBD2. The CDR3 covers 17 residues. CDR1 and CDR2 (germline): SGHVS, FNYEAQ. The V and J ends lost 5 bases and 4 bases, in that order; junction bases with no gene match: 13. CDR3 DNA: TGTGCCAGCAGCGAAGCTAGCGGGAGAACGGGAAGAGAGACCCAGTACTTC. Translating it yields CASSEASGRTGRETQYF.